The source of this TCR beta chain is a study of Ad26.COV2.S vaccination and SARS-CoV-2 variants. Study in general: Once, or twice with 56 days between doses, Ad26.COV2.S was given intramuscularly.

Stated treatment: some 20 received Ad26.COV2.S at low or high dose, single or two shots; 5 received placebo; per-sample allocation not given. Samples were taken on day 63 after the first vaccine or placebo injection. Here immunoSEQ multiplex PCR was the method, and the copy in TCRdb shows in-frame clones only, minus some. This table holds roughly 330,000 clones, roughly 90% found once. Findings and caveats of the study: It was reported that spike-specific CD8+ and CD4+ T cell responses were substantially broad after vaccination.

Points on this clone: No antigen is known for it. Other DNA sequences from this sample encode an identical CDR3 as well.

Source: peripheral blood, taken in a trial of Ad26.COV2.S vaccine versus placebo. This TCR was sampled from a person aged 18 to 59 who received the Ad26.COV2.S COVID-19 vaccine or a placebo.

The CDR3 nucleotides read TGTGCCTGGAGTGTAGGGAGGAACTATGGCTACACCTTC. Translating it yields CAWSVGRNYGYTF. V gene TRBV30 combines with J gene TRBJ1-2; the D is unclear. V gave up 0 bases and J gave up 2 bases, with 7 bases separating them. The length of the CDR3 is 13 residues. Germline CDR1 and CDR2: GTSNPN and SVGIG (reference sequence).